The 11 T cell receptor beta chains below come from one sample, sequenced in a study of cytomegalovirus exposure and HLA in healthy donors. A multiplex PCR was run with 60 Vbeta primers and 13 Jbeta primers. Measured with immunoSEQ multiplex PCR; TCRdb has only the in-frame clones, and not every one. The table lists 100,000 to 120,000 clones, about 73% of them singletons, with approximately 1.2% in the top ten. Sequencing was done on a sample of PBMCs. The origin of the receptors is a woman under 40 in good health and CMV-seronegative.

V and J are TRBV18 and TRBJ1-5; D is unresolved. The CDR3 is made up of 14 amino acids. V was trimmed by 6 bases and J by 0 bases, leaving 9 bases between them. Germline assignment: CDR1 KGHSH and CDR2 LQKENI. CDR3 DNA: TGTGCCAGCTCGCTGGCAGGTAGCAATCAGCCCCAGCATTTT. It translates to CASSLAGSNQPQHF.

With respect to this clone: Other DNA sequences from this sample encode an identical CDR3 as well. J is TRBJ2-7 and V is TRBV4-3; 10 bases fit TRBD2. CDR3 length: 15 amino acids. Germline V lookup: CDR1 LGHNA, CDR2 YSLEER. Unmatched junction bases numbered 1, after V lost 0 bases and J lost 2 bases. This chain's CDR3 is CASSQDLAGAYEQYF. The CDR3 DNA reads TGCGCCAGCAGCCAAGATCTAGCGGGAGCCTACGAGCAGTACTTC.

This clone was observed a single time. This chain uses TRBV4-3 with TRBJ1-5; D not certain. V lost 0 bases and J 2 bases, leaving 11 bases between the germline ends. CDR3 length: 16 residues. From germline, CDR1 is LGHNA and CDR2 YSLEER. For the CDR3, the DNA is TGCGCCAGCAGCCAAGATTTTCCAGCGCGCAATCAGCCCCAGCATTTT. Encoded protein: CASSQDFPARNQPQHF.

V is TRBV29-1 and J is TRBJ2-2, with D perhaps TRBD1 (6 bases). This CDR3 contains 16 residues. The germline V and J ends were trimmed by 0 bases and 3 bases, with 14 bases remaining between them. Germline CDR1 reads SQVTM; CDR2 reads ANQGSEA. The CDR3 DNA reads TGCAGCGTTGAAGATCGGGGCGGACAGTACACCGGGGAGCTGTTTTTT. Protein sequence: CSVEDRGGQYTGELFF.

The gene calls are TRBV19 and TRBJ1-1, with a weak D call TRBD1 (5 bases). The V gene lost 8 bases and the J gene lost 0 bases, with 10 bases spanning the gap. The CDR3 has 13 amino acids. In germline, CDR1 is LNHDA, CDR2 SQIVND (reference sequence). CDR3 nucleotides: TGTGCCAGTCGACAGATACTGAACACTGAAGCTTTCTTT. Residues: CASRQILNTEAFF.

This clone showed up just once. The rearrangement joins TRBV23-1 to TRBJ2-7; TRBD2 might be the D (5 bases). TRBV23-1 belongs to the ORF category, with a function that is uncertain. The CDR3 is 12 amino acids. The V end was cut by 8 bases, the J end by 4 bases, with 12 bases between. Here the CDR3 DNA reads TGCGCCAGCCGCATTTCGGGGTACGAGCAGTACTTC. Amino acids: CASRISGYEQYF.

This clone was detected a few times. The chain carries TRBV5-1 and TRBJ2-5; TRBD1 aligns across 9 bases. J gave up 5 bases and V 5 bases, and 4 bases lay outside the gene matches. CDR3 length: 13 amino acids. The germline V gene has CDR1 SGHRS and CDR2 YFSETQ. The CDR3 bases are TGCGCCAGCAGGGGACAGGGTTTGGAGACCCAGTACTTC. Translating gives CASRGQGLETQYF.

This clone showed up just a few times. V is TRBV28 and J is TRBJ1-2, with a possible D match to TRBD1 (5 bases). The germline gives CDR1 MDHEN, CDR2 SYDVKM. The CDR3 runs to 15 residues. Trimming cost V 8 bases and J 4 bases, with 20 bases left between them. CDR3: CASHHWGGLSYGYTF. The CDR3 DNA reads TGTGCCAGCCACCATTGGGGGGGTTTGAGCTATGGCTACACCTTC.

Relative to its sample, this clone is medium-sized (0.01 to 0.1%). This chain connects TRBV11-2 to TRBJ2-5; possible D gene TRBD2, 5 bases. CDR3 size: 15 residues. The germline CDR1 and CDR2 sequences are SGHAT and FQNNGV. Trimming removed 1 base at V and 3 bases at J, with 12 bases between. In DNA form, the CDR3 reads TGTGCCAGCAGCTTAGTACGTGACTACAAAGAGACCCAGTACTTC. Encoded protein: CASSLVRDYKETQYF.

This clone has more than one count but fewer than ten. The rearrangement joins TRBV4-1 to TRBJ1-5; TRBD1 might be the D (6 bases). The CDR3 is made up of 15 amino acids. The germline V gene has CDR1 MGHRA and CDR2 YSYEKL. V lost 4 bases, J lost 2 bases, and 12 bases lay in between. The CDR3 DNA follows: TGCGCCAGCAGCCCGTATCCAGGGGGCAATCAGCCCCAGCATTTT. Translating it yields CASSPYPGGNQPQHF.

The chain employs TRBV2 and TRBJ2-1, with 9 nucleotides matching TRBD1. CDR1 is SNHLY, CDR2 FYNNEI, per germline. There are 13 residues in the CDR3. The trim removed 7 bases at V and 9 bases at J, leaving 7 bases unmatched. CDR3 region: CASTRDRVIEQFF. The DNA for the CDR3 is TGTGCCAGCACCAGGGACAGGGTTATTGAGCAGTTCTTC.